This TCR beta chain was found in a study of cytomegalovirus exposure and HLA in healthy donors. Turning to the study itself: A preliminary data release comprised tens of millions of unique TCRs obtained from HLA-typed donors.

Whereas donors were nominally healthy upon sampling, unrecorded immune exposures were probable. Points on this clone: No antigen is known for it.

The study, taken as a whole, reports: Based on reports, TCR beta sequences accurately predicted HLA-A and HLA-B alleles for most subjects.

Germline CDR1 reads SGHVS; CDR2 reads FNYEAQ. Trimming stripped 5 bases from V and 5 bases from J, with 13 bases between. The CDR3 length is 13 residues. The primer mix had 60 Vbeta and 13 Jbeta primers. The protocol was immunoSEQ multiplex PCR, while the TCRdb copy is restricted to in-frame clones and leaves out a portion. In the table there are fewer than 200,000 clones, about three quarters of which are singletons. The TCR sequence derives from a girl aged 5-17 years in good health and CMV-seronegative. Sample: PBMCs. The chain carries TRBV7-6 and TRBJ2-7, with D maybe TRBD2 (5 bases). The DNA for the CDR3 is TGTGCCAGCAGCGGTATACACGGGGACGAGCAGTACTTC. Its translation: CASSGIHGDEQYF.